This note documents a single T cell receptor beta chain sequence. Its antigen is not known. The assay was immunoSEQ multiplex PCR, and TCRdb's table has in-frame clones only and misses some. The repertoire holds more than 65,000 clones, with 80% to 95% as singletons. This sample is part of a study of graft-versus-host responses after intestinal transplantation. Study as a whole: Multivisceral, liver-intestinal, or isolated intestinal transplants were given to recipients. All of the recipients had induction that used anti-thymocyte globulin, then tacrolimus and steroids for two to four years. Study-level findings and limits: Allografts of one patient group, those with graft-donor T cell macrochimerism, had high graft-versus-host to host-versus-graft clonal ratios.

V gave up 1 base and J gave up 2 bases, with 12 bases separating them. CDR3 size: 15 residues. Germline V gives CDR1 MGHRA, CDR2 YSYEKL. The material was unstimulated CD8+ T cells sorted from spleen or lymph node cells, obtained before transplant. This rearrangement joins TRBV4-1 to TRBJ2-7; TRBD1 is a possible D gene (7 bases). This receptor was taken from a human donor who was the organ donor for an intestinal transplant. The DNA for the CDR3 is TGCGCCAGCAGCCAAGGCAGGGGGGACCCCTACGAGCAGTACTTC. Its protein is CASSQGRGDPYEQYF.